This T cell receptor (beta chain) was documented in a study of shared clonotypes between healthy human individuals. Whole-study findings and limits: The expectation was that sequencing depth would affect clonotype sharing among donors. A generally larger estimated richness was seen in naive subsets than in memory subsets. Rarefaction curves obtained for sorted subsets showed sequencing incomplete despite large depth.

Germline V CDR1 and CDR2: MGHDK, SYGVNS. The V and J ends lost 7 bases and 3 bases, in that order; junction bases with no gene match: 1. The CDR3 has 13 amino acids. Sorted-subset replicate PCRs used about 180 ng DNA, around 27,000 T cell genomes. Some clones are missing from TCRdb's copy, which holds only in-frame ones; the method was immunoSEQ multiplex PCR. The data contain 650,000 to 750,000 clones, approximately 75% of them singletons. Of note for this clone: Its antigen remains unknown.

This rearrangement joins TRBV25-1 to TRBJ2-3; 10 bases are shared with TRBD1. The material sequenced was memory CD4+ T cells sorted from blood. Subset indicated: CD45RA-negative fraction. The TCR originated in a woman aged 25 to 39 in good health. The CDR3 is CASTGQGTDTQYF. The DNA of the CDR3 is TGTGCCAGCACGGGACAGGGGACAGATACGCAGTATTTT.